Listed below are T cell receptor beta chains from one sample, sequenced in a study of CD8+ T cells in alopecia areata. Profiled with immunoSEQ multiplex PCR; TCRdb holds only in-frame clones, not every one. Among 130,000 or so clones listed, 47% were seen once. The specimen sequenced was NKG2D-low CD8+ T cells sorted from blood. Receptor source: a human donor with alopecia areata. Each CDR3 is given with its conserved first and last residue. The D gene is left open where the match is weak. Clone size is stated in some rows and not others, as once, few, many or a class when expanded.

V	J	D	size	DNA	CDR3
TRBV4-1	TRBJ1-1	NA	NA	TGCGCCAGCAGCCTTCGACAAACCGGGGAGGACACTGAAGCTTTCTTT	CASSLRQTGEDTEAFF
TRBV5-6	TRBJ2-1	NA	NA	TGTGCCAGCAGCGCCGGCTATGAGCAGTTCTTC	CASSAGYEQFF
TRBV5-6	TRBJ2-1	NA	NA	TGTGCCAGCAGCACGGACTTTGGCAATGAGCAGTTCTTC	CASSTDFGNEQFF
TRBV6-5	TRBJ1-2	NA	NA	TGTGCCAGCAGTTACTCCGTCGGGGCGGCCTATGGCTACACCTTC	CASSYSVGAAYGYTF
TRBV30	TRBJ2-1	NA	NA	TGTGCCTGGAGTGTAGGGGTGAATGAGCAGTTCTTC	CAWSVGVNEQFF
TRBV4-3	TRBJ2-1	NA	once	TGCGCCAGCAGCCAAGATCCGGGGAACAATGAGCAGTTCTTC	CASSQDPGNNEQFF
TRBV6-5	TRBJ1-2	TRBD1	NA	TGTGCCAGCAGTTCTGGGACAGGAATTACCCGATATGGCTACACCTTC	CASSSGTGITRYGYTF
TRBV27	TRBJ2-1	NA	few	TGTGCCAGCAGTGGGGGGCCCGCCTACAATGAGCAGTTCTTC	CASSGGPAYNEQFF
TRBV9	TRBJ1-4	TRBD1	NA	TGTGCCAGCAGCTCCTCGCGGGACAGGGAGGAAAAACTGTTTTTT	CASSSSRDREEKLFF
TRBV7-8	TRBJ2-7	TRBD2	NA	TGTGCCAGCAGCTTAGCTCGACTAGCGAGATACTACGAGCAGTACTTC	CASSLARLARYYEQYF
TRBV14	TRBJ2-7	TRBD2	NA	TGTGCCAGCAGCCAAGATGGCGGGGGGCGGCGGGAGCAGTACTTC	CASSQDGGGRREQYF
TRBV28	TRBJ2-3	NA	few	TGTGCCAGCAGTTTTGACAGCCGCACAGATACGCAGTATTTT	CASSFDSRTDTQYF
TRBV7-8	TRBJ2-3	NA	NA	TGTGCCAGCAGCTCCTCCTCGGCAGATACGCAGTATTTT	CASSSSSADTQYF
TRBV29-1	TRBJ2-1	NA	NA	TGCAGCGTTGTAGGTTCGGGGGACAATGAGCAGTTCTTC	CSVVGSGDNEQFF
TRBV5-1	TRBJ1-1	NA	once	TGCGCCAGCTCGGTTGGCACTGAAGCTTTCTTT	CASSVGTEAFF
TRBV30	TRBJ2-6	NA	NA	TGTGCCTGGAGATCAGGGGACTCTGGGGCCAACGTCCTGACTTTC	CAWRSGDSGANVLTF
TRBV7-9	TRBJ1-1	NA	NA	TGTGCCAGCAGCACGACTATGAACACTGAAGCTTTCTTT	CASSTTMNTEAFF
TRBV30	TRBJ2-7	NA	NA	TGTGCCTGGGGGGACACCACCTACGAGCAGTACTTC	CAWGDTTYEQYF
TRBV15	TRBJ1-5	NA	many	TGTGCCACCAGCAGAGATTCCAATACGGGTAGCGGCAATCAGCCCCAGCATTTT	CATSRDSNTGSGNQPQHF
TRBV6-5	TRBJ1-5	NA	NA	TGTGCCAGCAGTTACCGGAGCAATCAGCCCCAGCATTTT	CASSYRSNQPQHF
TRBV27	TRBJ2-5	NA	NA	TGTGCCAGCAGTTTGCAGCTTGACGCAGAGACCCAGTACTTC	CASSLQLDAETQYF
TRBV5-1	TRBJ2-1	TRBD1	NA	TGCGCCAGCAGCTTGGGACAGGGTTTGATGGCCATACGCAATGAGCAGTTCTTC	CASSLGQGLMAIRNEQFF
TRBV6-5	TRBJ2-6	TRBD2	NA	TGTGCCAGCAATCGGGAGGCTGGGGCCAACGTCCTGACTTTC	CASNREAGANVLTF
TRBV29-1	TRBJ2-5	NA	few	TGCAGCCACGACCCTGGAGGAACAGAGACCCAGTACTTC	CSHDPGGTETQYF
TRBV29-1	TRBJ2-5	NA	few	TGCAGCGTTGAGGGGGAAACAATCCAAGAGACCCAGTACTTC	CSVEGETIQETQYF
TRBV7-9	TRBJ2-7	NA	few	TGTGCCAGCAGCTTGGTCGGGGCTTCCTACGAGCAGTACTTC	CASSLVGASYEQYF